The clone carrying this T cell receptor (beta chain) has a single count. Its antigen is unidentified. The table came from immunoSEQ multiplex PCR; TCRdb's copy has only in-frame clones and leaves some out. This table holds hundreds of thousands of clones, 85% to 95% found once. This record belongs to a study of shared clonotypes between healthy human individuals. Points from the study as a whole: Shared clonotypes across all four donors exceeded non-shared ones in generation probability. Estimated richness was generally greater in naive than memory subsets.

CDR3 size: 11 residues. Trimming removed 2 bases from V and 6 bases from J, with 2 bases in between. Per germline, CDR1 MNHNS and CDR2 SASEGT. Naive CD8 cells lacked CD45RO, underwent positive selection for CCR7 and left out terminally differentiated effector memory CD45RA+ cells. The chain recombines TRBV6-1 with TRBJ2-1; D gene uncertain. This TCR came from a woman aged 30 to 39 in good health. Sequenced sample: naive CD8+ T cells sorted from blood. CDR3 protein: CASSESNEQFF. The CDR3 DNA follows: TGTGCCAGCAGTGAAAGCAATGAGCAGTTCTTC.